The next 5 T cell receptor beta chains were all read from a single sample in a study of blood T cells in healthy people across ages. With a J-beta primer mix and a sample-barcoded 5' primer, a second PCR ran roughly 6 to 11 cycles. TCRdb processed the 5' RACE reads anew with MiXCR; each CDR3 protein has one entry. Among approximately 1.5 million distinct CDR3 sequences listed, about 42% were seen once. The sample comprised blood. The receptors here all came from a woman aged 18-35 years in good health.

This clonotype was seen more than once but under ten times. This CDR3 is CASSLRQGANQPQHF. The CDR3 DNA is TGTGCCAGCAGCTTGCGGCAGGGGGCTAATCAGCCCCAGCATTTT. The chain joins TRBV5-5 to TRBJ1-5; 8 nucleotides agree with TRBD1. Germline CDR1 SGHKS, CDR2 YYEKEE (reference sequence). CDR3 length equals 15 residues. Germline trimming cut 1 base from V and 4 bases from J; bases unmatched to any gene: 4.

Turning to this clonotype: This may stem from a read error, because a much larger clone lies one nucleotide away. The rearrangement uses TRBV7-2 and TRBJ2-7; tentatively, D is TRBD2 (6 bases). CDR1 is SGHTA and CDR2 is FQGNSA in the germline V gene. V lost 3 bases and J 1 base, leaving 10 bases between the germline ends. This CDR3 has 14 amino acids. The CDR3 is CASSLRDVSYEQYF. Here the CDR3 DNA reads TGTGCCAGCAGCTTGCGGGACGTTTCCTACGAGCAGTACTTC.

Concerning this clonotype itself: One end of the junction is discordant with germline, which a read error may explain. This CDR3 reads CANSLILGGRNEQFF. The CDR3 DNA sequence: TGTGCCAACAGTTTAATACTGGGAGGCCGCAATGAGCAGTTCTTC. The rearrangement links TRBV27 to TRBJ2-1; possible D gene TRBD2, 6 bases. Germline CDR1 MNHEY, CDR2 SMNVEV (reference sequence). The CDR3 runs to 15 residues.

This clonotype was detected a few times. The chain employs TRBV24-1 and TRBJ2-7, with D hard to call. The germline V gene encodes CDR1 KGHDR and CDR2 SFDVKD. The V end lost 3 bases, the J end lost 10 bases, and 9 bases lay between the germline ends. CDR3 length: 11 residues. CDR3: CATSDHGTQYF. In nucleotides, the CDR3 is TGTGCCACCAGTGATCATGGAACCCAGTACTTC.

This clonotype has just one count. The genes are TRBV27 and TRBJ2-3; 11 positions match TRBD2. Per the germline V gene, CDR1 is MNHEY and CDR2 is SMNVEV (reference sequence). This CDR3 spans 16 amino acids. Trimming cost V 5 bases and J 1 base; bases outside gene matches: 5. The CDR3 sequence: CASSTVAGGCTDTQYF. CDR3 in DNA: TGTGCCAGCAGTACCGTAGCGGGAGGGTGCACAGATACGCAGTATTTT.